These T cell receptor beta chains were read from a single sample in a study of T-cell memory formation after mild COVID-19. MiXCR, applied by TCRdb to the 5' RACE reads, yields one record per CDR3 protein. The sample has over 45,000 distinct CDR3 sequences; 25% to 30% are singletons. The sample taken for sequencing was PBMCs or a T cell subset sorted from them (not recorded which). The receptors come from a man aged 18 to 29 who had mild COVID-19 (a few samples of this study predate the infection). Cell type and time point are not known. CDR3s include the opening cysteine and the closing phenylalanine or tryptophan. D genes are given only for firm matches. Clone size is shown for a subset of rows, as once, few, many or a class of expanded clone.

d_gene	j_gene	v_gene	abundance	CDR3aa	CDR3nt
TRBD2	TRBJ2-3	TRBV6-2/TRBV6-3	few	CASSNRGGRGDTQYF	TGTGCCAGCAGTAATCGGGGGGGCCGGGGAGATACGCAGTATTTT
-	TRBJ2-5	TRBV7-9	-	CASSPYGETQYF	TGTGCCAGCAGCCCCTACGGAGAGACCCAGTACTTC
TRBD1	TRBJ2-7	TRBV6-1	-	CASSVSGTVAYEQYF	TGTGCCAGCAGTGTCTCCGGGACAGTAGCCTACGAGCAGTACTTC
-	TRBJ2-2	TRBV12-3/TRBV12-4	few	CASSRGTVGTGELFF	TGTGCCAGCAGCCGAGGGACGGTGGGCACCGGGGAGCTGTTTTTT
TRBD2	TRBJ2-3	TRBV11-3	-	CASSIGLAGLPDTQYF	TGTGCCAGCAGCATCGGACTAGCGGGGCTCCCAGATACGCAGTATTTT
TRBD2	TRBJ2-3	TRBV5-1	-	CASTATSGGTDTQYF	TGCGCCAGTACCGCGACTAGCGGGGGGACAGATACGCAGTATTTT
TRBD2	TRBJ2-3	TRBV11-3	few	CASSSGGHPDTQYF	TGTGCCAGCAGTTCGGGGGGGCATCCAGATACGCAGTATTTT
-	TRBJ2-2	TRBV12-3/TRBV12-4	-	CASSFAGTGELFF	TGTGCCAGCAGTTTTGCAGGGACCGGGGAGCTGTTTTTT
-	TRBJ2-1	TRBV6-5	-	CASSFPPGNNEQFF	TGTGCCAGCAGTTTCCCTCCGGGAAACAATGAGCAGTTCTTC
TRBD2	TRBJ2-5	TRBV13	-	CASSLVPSGGPPQSF	TGTGCCAGCAGCTTAGTCCCTAGCGGGGGCCCGCCTCAATCGTTC
-	TRBJ2-1	TRBV7-9	-	CASSPEQGYLYNEQFF	TGTGCCAGCAGCCCGGAGCAGGGGTATCTTTACAATGAGCAGTTCTTC
TRBD1	TRBJ2-5	TRBV11-1	few	CASSLSRTGQETQYF	TGTGCCAGCAGCTTATCCCGGACAGGGCAAGAGACCCAGTACTTC
TRBD2	TRBJ2-1	TRBV12-3/TRBV12-4	-	CASRLAGSALYNEQFF	TGTGCCAGCAGACTAGCGGGGTCGGCCTTGTACAATGAGCAGTTCTTC
-	TRBJ1-1	TRBV18	-	CASSLSRWGDTEAFF	TGTGCCAGCTCACTATCCCGTTGGGGGGACACTGAAGCTTTCTTT
-	TRBJ2-3	TRBV7-6	few	CASSLGGSPTDTQYF	TGTGCCAGCAGCTTAGGGGGATCCCCCACAGATACGCAGTATTTT
-	TRBJ1-2	TRBV20-1	few	CSGNREYYGYTF	TGCAGTGGTAACAGGGAATACTATGGCTACACCTTC
-	TRBJ2-1	TRBV5-1	few	CASSLAVLTNNEQFF	TGCGCCAGCAGCTTGGCAGTCCTAACAAACAATGAGCAGTTCTTC
-	TRBJ2-1	TRBV13	few	CASSSPGHYYNEQFF	TGTGCCAGCAGCTCCCCAGGGCATTACTACAATGAGCAGTTCTTC
-	TRBJ1-1	TRBV29-1	-	CSVVDAEAFF	TGCAGCGTTGTGGACGCTGAAGCTTTCTTT
-	TRBJ2-2	TRBV21-1	-	CASSRGERQGRTGELFF	TGTGCCAGCAGCAGGGGTGAAAGACAGGGGCGGACCGGGGAGCTGTTTTTT
-	TRBJ1-2	TRBV13	few	CASSPSYIGPGNYGYTF	TGTGCCAGCAGCCCATCTTACATTGGTCCGGGGAACTATGGCTACACCTTC
-	TRBJ1-2	TRBV4-2	-	CASSPEDTLQGSTSGYTF	TGTGCCAGCAGCCCGGAGGATACCTTACAGGGATCGACTAGCGGCTACACCTTC
TRBD1	TRBJ2-7	TRBV14	few	CASSRDRIDYEQYF	TGTGCCAGCAGCCGGGACAGGATTGACTACGAGCAGTACTTC
TRBD2	TRBJ2-3	TRBV11-2	-	CASSSGTTGTDTQYF	TGTGCCAGCAGCTCCGGGACTACGGGCACAGATACGCAGTATTTT
TRBD1	TRBJ1-1	TRBV15	-	CATSRVGETGMPEAFF	TGTGCCACCAGCAGAGTCGGGGAGACAGGGATGCCTGAAGCTTTCTTT
-	TRBJ2-1	TRBV7-9	few	CASSSNWGYNEQFF	TGTGCCAGCAGCTCTAATTGGGGCTACAATGAGCAGTTCTTC
-	TRBJ2-5	TRBV13	-	CASSLGVGLEETQYF	TGTGCCAGCAGCTTAGGCGTCGGCTTAGAAGAGACCCAGTACTTC
-	TRBJ2-2	TRBV2	-	CASSERTDYTGELFF	TGTGCCAGCAGTGAGCGGACAGACTACACCGGGGAGCTGTTTTTT
-	TRBJ1-3	TRBV4-1	-	CASSQGTAGNTIYF	TGCGCCAGCAGCCAAGGCACAGCTGGAAACACCATATATTTT
-	TRBJ1-4	TRBV27	-	CASSEGGRREKLFF	TGTGCCAGCAGTGAAGGGGGGCGCCGGGAAAAACTGTTTTTT
TRBD2	TRBJ2-1	TRBV5-1	few	CASRTSGDGNEQFF	TGCGCCAGCAGGACTAGCGGGGACGGCAATGAGCAGTTCTTC
TRBD1	TRBJ2-6	TRBV12-3/TRBV12-4	-	CASIRRGQGNSGANVLTF	TGTGCCAGCATTCGAAGGGGACAGGGAAACTCTGGGGCCAACGTCCTGACTTTC
TRBD1	TRBJ2-7	TRBV7-9	few	CASSSSPGQGLYEQYF	TGTGCCAGCAGCTCGTCTCCGGGACAGGGTCTATACGAGCAGTACTTC
TRBD1	TRBJ1-2	TRBV20-1	many	CSATPVLTGGYGYTF	TGCAGTGCTACCCCGGTACTGACAGGGGGCTATGGCTACACCTTC
TRBD2	TRBJ2-3	TRBV11-2	few	CASSPGTSGGDTQYF	TGTGCCAGCAGCCCAGGGACTAGCGGTGGCGATACGCAGTATTTT
-	TRBJ2-3	TRBV4-1	-	CASSQRAPPVGPILSTDTQYF	TGCGCCAGCAGCCAGCGTGCCCCTCCCGTAGGACCGATACTTTCCACAGATACGCAGTATTTT
-	TRBJ1-5	TRBV9	-	CASSASGAGNQPQHF	TGTGCCAGCAGCGCCTCGGGGGCGGGCAATCAGCCCCAGCATTTT
TRBD1	TRBJ2-2	TRBV7-9	-	CASSERQGLAGELFF	TGTGCCAGCAGCGAACGACAGGGATTGGCCGGGGAGCTGTTTTTT
TRBD2	TRBJ2-3	TRBV20-1	-	CSASQTSGVGDTQYF	TGCAGTGCTAGCCAGACTAGCGGGGTTGGGGATACGCAGTATTTT
TRBD1	TRBJ1-6	TRBV16	few	CASSQGPGGGSYNSPLHF	TGTGCCAGCAGCCAAGGTCCAGGGGGCGGCTCCTATAATTCACCCCTCCACTTT
-	TRBJ1-1	TRBV29-1	-	CSVEDRAGAVPEAFF	TGCAGCGTTGAAGATCGGGCAGGGGCTGTGCCTGAAGCTTTCTTT
TRBD2	TRBJ2-1	TRBV27	-	CASSLSASGAYNEQFF	TGTGCCAGCAGTTTATCAGCTAGCGGTGCCTACAATGAGCAGTTCTTC
TRBD1	TRBJ2-1	TRBV7-9	few	CASSAPDRDNYNEQFF	TGTGCCAGCAGCGCCCCTGACAGGGATAACTACAATGAGCAGTTCTTC
-	TRBJ2-2	TRBV6-2/TRBV6-3	few	CAAMEANTGELFF	TGTGCCGCAATGGAGGCGAACACCGGGGAGCTGTTTTTT
TRBD1	TRBJ1-5	TRBV6-5	few	CASSPGTANQPQHF	TGTGCCAGCAGTCCGGGGACAGCCAATCAGCCCCAGCATTTT
-	TRBJ1-5	TRBV12-3/TRBV12-4	-	CASSTGSGYQPQHF	TGTGCCAGCAGCACAGGGTCCGGGTATCAGCCCCAGCATTTT
TRBD1	TRBJ1-1	TRBV7-9	few	CASSLTGGDTEAFF	TGTGCCAGCAGCCTGACAGGGGGGGACACTGAAGCTTTCTTT
TRBD1	TRBJ1-6	TRBV5-1	few	CASSPTGGIGSPLHF	TGCGCCAGCAGCCCTACAGGGGGTATCGGTTCACCCCTCCACTTT
TRBD2	TRBJ2-1	TRBV5-4	-	CASSLEVGGADEQFF	TGTGCCAGCAGCTTGGAGGTCGGGGGGGCGGATGAGCAGTTCTTC
TRBD1	TRBJ1-2	TRBV7-9	-	CASSPSGQGASGYTF	TGTGCCAGCAGCCCAAGTGGACAGGGGGCGAGTGGCTACACCTTC
TRBD2	TRBJ2-1	TRBV9	-	CASSPRTSGGTEQFF	TGTGCCAGCAGTCCTCGGACTAGCGGGGGGACTGAGCAGTTCTTC
-	TRBJ1-2	TRBV29-1	few	CSDAGTANYGYTF	TGCAGCGACGCCGGGACGGCTAACTATGGCTACACCTTC
-	TRBJ2-7	TRBV5-5	-	CASSLRAGSGEQYF	TGTGCCAGCAGCTTACGGGCAGGGTCAGGCGAGCAGTACTTC
TRBD1	TRBJ2-5	TRBV7-9	-	CASSYIPGQASYQETQYF	TGTGCCAGCAGCTATATCCCGGGACAGGCCAGCTACCAAGAGACCCAGTACTTC
TRBD2	TRBJ2-2	TRBV6-5	many	CASSRPIGGGSTGELFF	TGTGCCAGCAGCCGGCCGATCGGGGGGGGATCCACCGGGGAGCTGTTTTTT
TRBD2	TRBJ2-1	TRBV13	few	CASSVPGLAGNEQFF	TGTGCCAGCAGCGTCCCGGGACTAGCTGGCAATGAGCAGTTCTTC
TRBD1	TRBJ2-1	TRBV7-8	-	CASSLRGQGNEQFF	TGTGCCAGCAGCTTACGGGGACAGGGCAATGAGCAGTTCTTC
-	TRBJ2-2	TRBV6-4	few	CASSDSGVDTGELFF	TGTGCCAGCAGTGACTCGGGGGTCGACACCGGGGAGCTGTTTTTT
-	TRBJ2-1	TRBV6-2/TRBV6-3	once	CASSYGTGNEQFF	TGTGCCAGCAGTTACGGGACGGGGAATGAGCAGTTCTTC